The clone carrying this T cell receptor beta chain occurred a few times. The treatment here: oral pan-JAK inhibitor, 5-10 mg twice daily. This sample was taken from a study of CD8+ T cells in alopecia areata. The CDR3 loop spans 15 amino acids. The V gene lost 5 bases and the J gene lost 0 bases, with 11 bases spanning the gap. Germline V gene sequence: CDR1 SGHTA, CDR2 FQGNSA. RNA was isolated and reverse transcribed to cDNA, the sequencing template. Produced via immunoSEQ multiplex PCR; TCRdb's table is partial and in-frame only. The sample holds more than 130,000 clones, 75% to 85% seen once. This sequence joins TRBV7-2 and TRBJ2-4; D perhaps matches TRBD1 (6 bases). This material consisted of CD8+ T cells sorted from blood, taken at week 4, from a patient treated with tofacitinib. The receptor was derived from a human donor with alopecia areata. In nucleotides, the CDR3 is TGTGCCAGCAGCCCTGACAGGCTAGCCAAAAACATTCAGTACTTC. This encodes CASSPDRLAKNIQYF.